A selection of T cell receptor beta chains follows, all from one sample in a study of cytomegalovirus exposure and HLA in healthy donors. The table came from immunoSEQ multiplex PCR; TCRdb's copy has only in-frame clones and leaves some out. The repertoire holds 150,000 to 200,000 clones, with 65% to 75% as singletons. The sample taken for sequencing was PBMCs. All receptors come from a human donor in good health. The CDR3 runs from the conserved cysteine through the conserved F or W. The D gene is left open where the match is weak. Not every row has a clone size; where given, it reads once, few, many or a size class.

>TRBD1|TRBV7-9|TRBJ1-4|few
CASSSRDSGITNEKLFF
TGTGCCAGCAGCTCCCGGGACAGTGGGATTACAAATGAAAAACTGTTTTTT
>TRBD1|TRBV19|TRBJ1-1|-
CASSPRTGGSTEAFF
TGTGCCAGTAGTCCCCGGACAGGGGGCAGCACTGAAGCTTTCTTT
>-|TRBV4-3|TRBJ2-7|few
CASSHLTGTSNEQYF
TGCGCCAGCAGCCATCTTACCGGGACATCGAACGAGCAGTACTTC
>TRBD1|TRBV6-6|TRBJ2-7|-
CASSNRDRGYEQYF
TGTGCCAGCAGTAACCGGGACAGGGGTTACGAGCAGTACTTC
>TRBD2|TRBV5-4|TRBJ2-7|-
CASSPTSGGTYEQYF
TGTGCCAGCAGCCCCACTAGCGGGGGAACCTACGAGCAGTACTTC
>TRBD2|TRBV19|TRBJ2-7|-
CASSTSGGGQNSGTRYEQYF
TGTGCCAGTAGTACCTCGGGCGGGGGACAAAACTCCGGGACTAGATACGAGCAGTACTTC
>TRBD1|TRBV11-2|TRBJ2-7|-
CASSTTGTGLSEQYF
TGTGCCAGCAGTACAACCGGGACAGGCCTTAGCGAGCAGTACTTC
>-|TRBV5-1|TRBJ2-7|once
CANPQGVDYEQYF
TGCGCCAACCCACAGGGTGTCGACTACGAGCAGTACTTC
>-|TRBV6-6|TRBJ2-5|-
CASRRQGQETQYF
TGTGCCAGCAGGCGGCAGGGACAAGAGACCCAGTACTTC
>-|TRBV7-2|TRBJ2-3|-
CASSLRGTITDTQYF
TGTGCCAGCAGCTTAAGGGGTACGATTACAGATACGCAGTATTTT
>-|TRBV6-1|TRBJ1-1|few
CASQLGQYTEAFF
TGTGCCAGCCAGTTAGGACAGTACACTGAAGCTTTCTTT
>-|TRBV18|TRBJ2-7|-
CASSQEYEQYF
TGTGCCAGCTCACAGGAGTACGAGCAGTACTTC
>TRBD2|TRBV5-1|TRBJ2-7|few
CASSLGGGYEQYF
TGCGCCAGCAGCTTGGGGGGGGGCTACGAGCAGTACTTC
>TRBD1|TRBV19|TRBJ2-7|-
CASSIGHRGREQYF
TGTGCCAGTAGTATTGGTCACAGGGGGCGAGAGCAGTACTTC
>TRBD2|TRBV4-3|TRBJ2-1|-
CASSQVGWGGRNEQFF
TGCGCCAGCAGCCAAGTTGGGTGGGGGGGTAGGAATGAGCAGTTCTTC
>TRBD2|TRBV7-3|TRBJ2-3|-
CASSPTGLAGRDTQYF
TGTGCCAGCAGCCCGACGGGACTAGCGGGGAGGGATACGCAGTATTTT
>-|TRBV29-1|TRBJ2-4|-
CSVVVAKNIQYF
TGCAGCGTGGTAGTAGCCAAAAACATTCAGTACTTC
>-|TRBV5-1|TRBJ2-5|few
CASTGVQETQYF
TGCGCCAGCACAGGGGTTCAAGAGACCCAGTACTTC
>-|TRBV6-6|TRBJ2-7|-
CASSYRDEQYF
TGTGCCAGCAGTTATCGGGACGAGCAGTACTTC
>-|TRBV6-5|TRBJ1-1|-
CASSYLSDRLAFF
TGTGCCAGCAGTTACTTATCAGACAGGTTGGCTTTCTTT
>-|TRBV6-1|TRBJ2-1|-
CASSESPLRNEQFF
TGTGCCAGCAGTGAATCTCCCCTTCGCAATGAGCAGTTCTTC
>TRBD2|TRBV7-2|TRBJ2-7|-
CASSLGLAGGQYEQYF
TGTGCCAGCAGCTTAGGGCTAGCGGGGGGACAATACGAGCAGTACTTC
>TRBD2|TRBV5-1|TRBJ2-1|-
CASSLAWTSLSYNEQFF
TGCGCCAGCAGCTTGGCTTGGACTAGCCTGTCCTACAATGAGCAGTTCTTC
>-|TRBV28|TRBJ1-4|-
CASSRGNEKLFF
TGTGCCAGCTCACGAGGGAATGAAAAACTGTTTTTT
>-|TRBV5-1|TRBJ1-4|-
CASSPMGGLREKLFF
TGCGCCAGCAGCCCAATGGGGGGGCTTCGTGAAAAACTGTTTTTT
>TRBD1|TRBV30|TRBJ2-3|-
CAWNLGQGNTGTQYF
TGTGCCTGGAACTTGGGACAGGGGAACACAGGTACGCAGTATTTT
>-|TRBV7-8|TRBJ2-7|-
CASSGQSYSYEQYF
TGTGCCAGCAGCGGACAGTCGTACTCCTACGAGCAGTACTTC
>-|TRBV4-1|TRBJ1-1|-
CASSHDTPEAFF
TGCGCCAGCAGCCACGACACCCCTGAAGCTTTCTTT
>TRBD1|TRBV5-1|TRBJ1-2|-
CASQGTGPNYGYTF
TGCGCCAGCCAAGGGACAGGGCCTAACTATGGCTACACCTTC
>TRBD1|TRBV4-1|TRBJ2-7|-
CASSPGTGSYEQYF
TGCGCCAGCAGCCCCGGGACAGGGTCCTACGAGCAGTACTTC
>TRBD1|TRBV7-9|TRBJ1-1|-
CASSRGRQGEAFF
TGTGCCAGCAGCCGAGGACGACAGGGAGAAGCTTTCTTT
>TRBD2|TRBV15|TRBJ2-2|-
CATSRDFLAGGETNTGELFF
TGTGCCACCAGCAGAGATTTCCTAGCGGGGGGGGAAACGAACACCGGGGAGCTGTTTTTT
>-|TRBV16|TRBJ1-5|-
CASSLAGGNQPQHF
TGTGCCAGCAGCCTCGCCGGGGGGAATCAGCCCCAGCATTTT
>-|TRBV18|TRBJ1-5|-
CASSTGNNQPQHF
TGTGCCAGCTCAACAGGAAACAATCAGCCCCAGCATTTT
>-|TRBV21-1|TRBJ2-7|-
CACSTYRAPLYYEQYF
TGTGCCTGTTCTACCTACAGGGCCCCCCTCTACTACGAGCAGTACTTC
>TRBD2|TRBV11-2|TRBJ2-7|few
CASSVTSGGTYEQYF
TGTGCCAGCAGCGTGACTAGCGGGGGGACCTACGAGCAGTACTTC
>TRBD1|TRBV5-4|TRBJ1-4|-
CASSPYLDRVGEKLFF
TGTGCCAGCAGCCCCTATCTCGACAGGGTGGGGGAAAAACTGTTTTTT
>-|TRBV2|TRBJ1-4|-
CASSGLSTNEKLFF
TGTGCCAGCAGTGGACTTTCAACTAATGAAAAACTGTTTTTT
>-|TRBV27|TRBJ1-1|-
CASISNLVTEAFF
TGTGCCAGCATTTCTAACTTGGTCACTGAAGCTTTCTTT
>-|TRBV6-5|TRBJ1-1|-
CASSYAGEDTEAFF
TGTGCCAGCAGTTACGCCGGGGAGGACACTGAAGCTTTCTTT
>-|TRBV10-2|TRBJ1-5|once
CASSHYRDSNQPQHF
TGCGCCAGCAGTCACTACAGGGACAGCAATCAGCCCCAGCATTTT
>TRBD2|TRBV5-1|TRBJ2-7|-
CASREGLEVTYEQYF
TGCGCCAGCAGGGAGGGACTAGAAGTGACTTACGAGCAGTACTTC
>-|TRBV5-4|TRBJ2-3|-
CASSLSTDTQYF
TGTGCCAGCAGCCTGAGCACAGATACGCAGTATTTT
>-|TRBV6-5|TRBJ1-2|-
CASSYSNAPGSYGYTF
TGTGCCAGCAGTTACTCGAACGCGCCAGGATCGTATGGCTACACCTTC
>-|TRBV9|TRBJ2-1|once
CASSRTNEQFF
TGTGCCAGCAGCCGGACAAATGAGCAGTTCTTC
>TRBD1|TRBV5-6|TRBJ1-6|once
CASSLRQGGSPLHF
TGTGCCAGCAGCTTGAGACAGGGTGGATCACCCCTCCACTTT
>TRBD2|TRBV4-2|TRBJ2-3|-
CASSQDSGEDTQYF
TGTGCCAGCAGCCAAGATAGCGGGGAAGATACGCAGTATTTT
>-|TRBV11-2|TRBJ1-1|-
CASSQPGGEAFF
TGTGCCAGCAGCCAGCCGGGGGGTGAGGCTTTCTTT
>TRBD1|TRBV27|TRBJ2-2|-
CASTPGQGPGELFF
TGTGCCAGCACCCCGGGACAGGGTCCCGGGGAGCTGTTTTTT
>-|TRBV4-1|TRBJ1-5|-
CASSPDDRINQPQHF
TGCGCCAGCAGCCCCGACGACAGGATCAATCAGCCCCAGCATTTT
>-|TRBV29-1|TRBJ2-2|-
CSVEGGVRTGELFF
TGCAGCGTTGAAGGGGGGGTGAGGACCGGGGAGCTGTTTTTT
>-|TRBV2|TRBJ2-5|-
CASNEQGLREETQYF
TGTGCCAGCAACGAACAGGGTTTGAGGGAAGAGACCCAGTACTTC